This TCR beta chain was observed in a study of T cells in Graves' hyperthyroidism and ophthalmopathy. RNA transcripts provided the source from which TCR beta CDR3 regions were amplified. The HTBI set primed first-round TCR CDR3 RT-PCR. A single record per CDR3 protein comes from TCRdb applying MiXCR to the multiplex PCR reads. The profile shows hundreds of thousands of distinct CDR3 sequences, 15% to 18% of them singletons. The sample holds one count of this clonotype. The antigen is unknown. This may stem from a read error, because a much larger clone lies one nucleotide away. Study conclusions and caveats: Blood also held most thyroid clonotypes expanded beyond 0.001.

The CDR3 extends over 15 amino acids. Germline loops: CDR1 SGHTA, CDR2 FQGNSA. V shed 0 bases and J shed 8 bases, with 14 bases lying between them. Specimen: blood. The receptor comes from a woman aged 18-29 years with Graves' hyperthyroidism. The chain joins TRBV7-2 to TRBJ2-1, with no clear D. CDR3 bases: TGTGCCAGCAGCTTAGCGGCAGCGAGGCTCGATGAGCAGTTCTTC. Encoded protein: CASSLAAARLDEQFF.